Listed below are T cell receptor beta chains from one sample, sequenced in a study of neurological immune-mediated disorders. TCRdb re-derived calls from the 5' RACE reads in MiXCR, one entry per CDR3 protein. The data show roughly 71,000 distinct CDR3 sequences, around 3.9% seen once. The sample was PBMCs. The receptors were gathered from a man aged 25-45 years with multiple sclerosis. Each CDR3 is given with its conserved first and last residue. D genes are given only for firm matches. The listing skips clone size in some rows; elsewhere it reads once, few, many or a size class.

>.|TRBJ1-5|many|TRBV12-3/TRBV12-4
TGTGCCAGCAGCCCCCATGTCGGGCAGGGGCTTAATCAGCCCCAGCATTTT
CASSPHVGQGLNQPQHF
>.|TRBJ2-7|many|TRBV3-1
TGTGCCAGCAGCCGTGTGAGGGGCTCCTACGAGCAGTACTTC
CASSRVRGSYEQYF
>TRBD2|TRBJ2-7|many|TRBV3-1
TGTGCCAGCAGCCAAGAAAGGAGACTAGCGGGGAAAGTTGGCGAGCAGTACTTC
CASSQERRLAGKVGEQYF
>.|TRBJ1-1|many|TRBV20-1
TGCAGTGCTCCAAAGGGGGACGTTTCTGAAGCTTTCTTT
CSAPKGDVSEAFF
>.|TRBJ1-5|many|TRBV20-1
TGCAGTGTTGGAGGGCAACAGCCCCAGCATTTT
CSVGGQQPQHF
>TRBD2|TRBJ2-1|many|TRBV20-1
TGCAGTGCGACAAGAGCGGGGGGCGCCTACAATGAGCAGTTCTTC
CSATRAGGAYNEQFF
>.|TRBJ1-3|.|TRBV5-1
TGCGCCAGCAGTCAAAACTCGGGAAACACCATATATTTT
CASSQNSGNTIYF
>TRBD1|TRBJ1-2|many|TRBV5-5
TGTGCCAGCAGCCGGGACAGGGGCATCTATGGCTACACCTTC
CASSRDRGIYGYTF
>TRBD2|TRBJ2-1|many|TRBV5-1
TGCGCCAGCAGTTGGGCGGGGGGCCTTTCGGAGGAGCAGTTCTTC
CASSWAGGLSEEQFF
>TRBD1|TRBJ2-5|many|TRBV20-1
TGCAGTGCTAGTCGATGGGACAGGGGGAGAGGGGCCCAGTACTTC
CSASRWDRGRGAQYF
>TRBD1|TRBJ2-5|many|TRBV5-1
TGCGCCAGCAGCTCGAATACAGGGGGCCAAGAGACCCAGTACTTC
CASSSNTGGQETQYF
>TRBD2|TRBJ2-7|many|TRBV6-5
TGTGCCAGCAATTCTCGGGGGCTAGCGGGGGATGAGCAGTACTTC
CASNSRGLAGDEQYF
>TRBD1|TRBJ2-7|many|TRBV29-1
TGCAGCGTTGATCCTGGGGGGACAGGGGCCTACGAGCAGTACTTC
CSVDPGGTGAYEQYF
>TRBD2|TRBJ2-1|many|TRBV5-1
TGCGCCAGCAGCCCGCGGACTAGCGGGGGGGCGGATGAGCAGTTCTTC
CASSPRTSGGADEQFF
>.|TRBJ2-2|.|TRBV7-2
TGTGCCAGCAGCTTCTCAGGGGTCCAGGTCACCGGGGAGCTGTTTTTT
CASSFSGVQVTGELFF
>.|TRBJ2-5|many|TRBV20-1
TGCAGTGCTAACCCAACAGGGTCGGGGCAAGAGACCCAGTACTTC
CSANPTGSGQETQYF
>.|TRBJ1-3|.|TRBV13
TGTGCCAGCAGCTTAGATTTCTCCTACTCTGGAAACACCATATATTTT
CASSLDFSYSGNTIYF
>.|TRBJ1-1|many|TRBV27
TGTGCCAGCAGTTTCCGGGGAGTGAACACTGAAGCTTTCTTT
CASSFRGVNTEAFF
>.|TRBJ1-5|many|TRBV6-4
TGTGCCAGCAGCGCCGATGGCTCGGGGGCCCAGCATTTT
CASSADGSGAQHF
>.|TRBJ1-1|many|TRBV7-9
TGTGCCAGCAGCTCCCCTAGCGGAGGGCCGAATTTGAACACTGAAGCTTTCTTT
CASSSPSGGPNLNTEAFF
>.|TRBJ1-5|many|TRBV10-2
TGCGCCAGCAGTGGACAATACAATCAGCCCCAGCATTTT
CASSGQYNQPQHF
>.|TRBJ2-7|many|TRBV20-1
TGCAGTGCTAGAAACCACAGAGGGCTGGCCGAGCAGTACTTC
CSARNHRGLAEQYF
>TRBD1|TRBJ1-1|many|TRBV4-1
TGCGCCAGCAGCCAAGAGACAGGGTACACTGAAGCTTTCTTT
CASSQETGYTEAFF
>.|TRBJ2-5|few|TRBV20-1
TGCAGTACCAGGGGCATCCAAGAGACCCAGTACTTC
CSTRGIQETQYF
>TRBD2|TRBJ2-5|.|TRBV7-7
TGTGCCAGCAGCTTGACTAGCGGGGGCCAAGAGACCCAGTACTTC
CASSLTSGGQETQYF
>TRBD1|TRBJ1-1|many|TRBV5-1
TGCGCCAGCAGCTTCGGGACAGGGGGCACGAACACTGAAGCTTTCTTT
CASSFGTGGTNTEAFF
>.|TRBJ1-5|many|TRBV6-5
TGTGCCAGCAGTCCCTCCCCGGGTCCTAGCAATCAGCCCCAGCATTTT
CASSPSPGPSNQPQHF
>.|TRBJ2-1|many|TRBV7-9
TGTGCCAGCAGCTTACGTGCAGGGTACAATGAGCAGTTCTTC
CASSLRAGYNEQFF
>.|TRBJ2-7|few|TRBV27
TGTGCCAGCAGTTTATCGGGGAATGGGGTGGACTACGAGCAGTACTTC
CASSLSGNGVDYEQYF
>.|TRBJ2-1|medium-sized|TRBV20-1
TGCAGTGCTAGAGACATGGGCAGGGGCTATGAGCAGTTCTTC
CSARDMGRGYEQFF
>.|TRBJ1-6|few|TRBV4-1
.
CASSQVGHGSPLNF
>.|TRBJ2-3|many|TRBV2
TGTGCCAGCAGTGAAGCGCAAGGTGGGGATACGCAGTATTTT
CASSEAQGGDTQYF
>.|TRBJ1-1|many|TRBV5-1
TGCGCCAGCAGCCTACCGGACAGAACTGCTTTCTTT
CASSLPDRTAFF
>TRBD1|TRBJ2-3|many|TRBV20-1
TGCAGTGCTATGGGACAGGAATACACAGATACGCAGTATTTT
CSAMGQEYTDTQYF
>TRBD2|TRBJ2-5|many|TRBV5-1
TGCGCCAGCAGCTTAACTCTGGGACTAGCAGAGACCCAGTACTTC
CASSLTLGLAETQYF
>TRBD2|TRBJ2-3|many|TRBV6-4
TGTGCCAGCAGTGAGACTAGCGGGGGGACAGATACGCAGTATTTT
CASSETSGGTDTQYF
>.|TRBJ1-1|many|TRBV27
TGTGCCAGCAGTTTGCTGCAGAACACTGAAGCTTTCTTT
CASSLLQNTEAFF
>TRBD1|TRBJ1-2|many|TRBV4-3
TGCGCCAGCAGCCAAGGCCACGGGACAGGGGGGTATGGCTACACCTTC
CASSQGHGTGGYGYTF
>TRBD1|TRBJ1-4|many|TRBV6-5
TGTGCCAGCAGTGCACCCGGGACAGGGAATGAAAAACTGTTTTTT
CASSAPGTGNEKLFF
>TRBD1|TRBJ2-7|many|TRBV7-6
TGTGCCAGCAGCACCCGACAGGGGGGAGCTTTTTCCTACGAGCAGTACTTC
CASSTRQGGAFSYEQYF
>.|TRBJ2-5|many|TRBV18
TGTGCCAGCTCACCAACGGTAGAAGAGACCCAGTACTTC
CASSPTVEETQYF
>.|TRBJ2-2|many|TRBV7-7
TGTGCCAGCAGCTTTTCAGGGCCCGGGGAGCTGTTTTTT
CASSFSGPGELFF
>.|TRBJ2-2|many|TRBV5-1
TGCGCCAGCAGCTTGGGTATGGGTTCGGTGAGCACCGGGGAGCTGTTTTTT
CASSLGMGSVSTGELFF
>.|TRBJ2-7|many|TRBV10-1
TGCGCCAGCAGTGAGTCGGCCGGGATCTACGAGCAGTACTTC
CASSESAGIYEQYF
>.|TRBJ1-1|.|TRBV6-2/TRBV6-3
TGTGCCAGCAGTTACCGTATATGGGGGCACAAACCCGAGGCTTTCTTT
CASSYRIWGHKPEAFF
>TRBD2|TRBJ2-7|many|TRBV20-1
TGCAGTGCCAGGGGACTAGCAAACTACGAGCAGTACTTC
CSARGLANYEQYF
>TRBD1|TRBJ1-4|many|TRBV6-5
TGTGCCAGCAGTTACTCCGGACAGGACGGGGAAAAACTGTTTTTT
CASSYSGQDGEKLFF